A selection of T cell receptor beta chains follows, all from one sample in a study of identical twins. MiXCR was run by TCRdb on the 5' RACE reads, yielding one entry per CDR3 protein. The sample yields around 680,000 distinct CDR3 sequences, 8% to 9% seen once. This same sample was also part of a study on yellow fever vaccine responses in identical twins.

Sequenced material: PBMCs. All receptors come from a woman between 18 and 29 years old in good health. Both conserved end residues are part of each CDR3. D genes are given only for firm matches. The size of a clone is reported for some rows only, either as once, few or many, or as a class for expanded clones.

CDR3nt,CDR3aa,abundance,v_gene,d_gene,j_gene
TGCAGCGTTTCCACCACGTTCAGCTATGGCTACACCTTC,CSVSTTFSYGYTF,few,TRBV29-1,.,TRBJ1-2
TGTGCCAGTAAGGGGTCCTACGAGCAGTACTTC,CASKGSYEQYF,many,TRBV28,.,TRBJ2-7
TGTGCCAGCAGCTTACGGACTAGCGTAAACACCGGGGAGCTGTTTTTT,CASSLRTSVNTGELFF,.,TRBV11-2,TRBD2,TRBJ2-2
TGTGCCAGCAGTTATTGGTTGAGCGGCATCGATGTGGAGACCCAGTACTTC,CASSYWLSGIDVETQYF,many,TRBV12-3/TRBV12-4,.,TRBJ2-5
TGTGCCAGCAGTAACAGGGGAAACACCGGGGAGCTGTTTTTT,CASSNRGNTGELFF,.,TRBV12-3/TRBV12-4,TRBD1,TRBJ2-2
TGTGCCAGCGTAGGGGTTGGCACTGAAGCTTTCTTT,CASVGVGTEAFF,many,TRBV6-2/TRBV6-3,.,TRBJ1-1
TGTGCCAGCAGCCCACTTCCCGGGACTAGCGGGAGGGCGTCCTACAATGAGCAGTTCTTC,CASSPLPGTSGRASYNEQFF,.,TRBV14,TRBD2,TRBJ2-1
TGTGCCAGCACGTCTCTGGGGACAGGGATTAACGAGCAGTACTTC,CASTSLGTGINEQYF,.,TRBV6-1,TRBD1,TRBJ2-7
TGTGCCAGCAGATTACCCCGACTAGCGGGGGTCCAAAACACCGGGGAGCTGTTTTTT,CASRLPRLAGVQNTGELFF,few,TRBV11-1,TRBD2,TRBJ2-2
TGCAGCGTTGATATGGGCAGGGGGAACAATGAGCAGTTCTTC,CSVDMGRGNNEQFF,few,TRBV29-1,TRBD1,TRBJ2-1
TGTGCCAGCAGCGGTCGGACTTCCAATGAGCAGTTCTTC,CASSGRTSNEQFF,many,TRBV9,.,TRBJ2-1
TGTGCCAGCAGTGCGGGACTCCCCGGCGGAGAGACCCAGTACTTC,CASSAGLPGGETQYF,.,TRBV2,.,TRBJ2-5
TGCAGTGCGGCGGGATTTCAAGAGACCCAGTACTTC,CSAAGFQETQYF,many,TRBV20-1,.,TRBJ2-5
TGCGCCAGCAGCTTCACACCTAGGGCAGCCCCCAACACCGGGGAGCTGTTTTTT,CASSFTPRAAPNTGELFF,.,TRBV5-1,.,TRBJ2-2
TGTGCCAGCAGCCCCACCGGTCGGACAGGGGGCACAGATACGCAGTATTTT,CASSPTGRTGGTDTQYF,many,TRBV7-8,TRBD1,TRBJ2-3
TGCAGCGTTTCTCCAGGGCCTAGTGAGCAGTTCTTC,CSVSPGPSEQFF,few,TRBV29-1,.,TRBJ2-1
TGCGCCAGCAGCTTGTTGCCCCCCCCAGGGTCCCAGGGGGAGCAGTACTTC,CASSLLPPPGSQGEQYF,.,TRBV5-1,.,TRBJ2-7
TGCGCCAGCAGCCAAGTCGATCTTCCTAATGAAAAACTGTTTTTT,CASSQVDLPNEKLFF,.,TRBV4-1,.,TRBJ1-4
TGCAGCGTTGGAGGTCAGGACTCTAACTCCTACGAGCAGTACTTC,CSVGGQDSNSYEQYF,many,TRBV29-1,.,TRBJ2-7
TGTGCCACCTTGGGGGATAACTGGCCCTACGAGCAGTACTTC,CATLGDNWPYEQYF,.,TRBV7-9,.,TRBJ2-7
TGTGCCAGCAGCGCAAGACTAGACTCCAATGAGCAGTTCTTC,CASSARLDSNEQFF,few,TRBV11-2,.,TRBJ2-1
TGCGCCAGCAGCTTGATTCCAGGGGACTACGAGCAGTACTTC,CASSLIPGDYEQYF,many,TRBV5-1,.,TRBJ2-7
TGCGCCAGCAGCGATTTATATGGGTCACCCCTCCACTTT,CASSDLYGSPLHF,.,TRBV5-1,.,TRBJ1-6
TGCAGTGCTAGAGGACCGGGACTAGCGATTGATGAGCAGTTCTTC,CSARGPGLAIDEQFF,few,TRBV20-1,TRBD2,TRBJ2-1
TGTGCCAGCAGTGAAGTCAGACAGGGGCCCTGCAATCAGCCCCAGCATTTT,CASSEVRQGPCNQPQHF,few,TRBV25-1,TRBD1,TRBJ1-5
TGCAGCGTTGGACAGGGCGGCAACTTAAAGGAGACCCAGTACTTC,CSVGQGGNLKETQYF,many,TRBV29-1,TRBD1,TRBJ2-5
TGTGCCAGCAGTTCACTACCGACAGGGGAAGCGGAGACCCAGTACTTC,CASSSLPTGEAETQYF,few,TRBV6-5,TRBD1,TRBJ2-5
TGTGCCAGTAGAATCCGCGGGACACAGAGCACAGATACGCAGTATTTT,CASRIRGTQSTDTQYF,.,TRBV19,.,TRBJ2-3
TGTGCCAGCAGCCAAGCCTTTGTCGGACAGGGATACACCGGGGAGCTGTTTTTT,CASSQAFVGQGYTGELFF,many,TRBV3-1,TRBD1,TRBJ2-2
TGCAGTGCCCGTAGGGGGGCCAACGTCCTGACTTTC,CSARRGANVLTF,few,TRBV20-1,.,TRBJ2-6
TGTGCCAGCAGTTCAAGGACAGGGCCGAACACTGAAGCTTTCTTT,CASSSRTGPNTEAFF,many,TRBV27,TRBD1,TRBJ1-1
TGCAGTGCTACCCTACTAGCGGGTTCCTACGAGCAGTACTTC,CSATLLAGSYEQYF,many,TRBV20-1,TRBD2,TRBJ2-7
TGCAGTGCTAGAGATCTCAACAACTCCTACGAGCAGTACTTC,CSARDLNNSYEQYF,.,TRBV20-1,.,TRBJ2-7
TGTGCCAGCAGCTTAGGGCCAGCTAATGAGCAGTTCTTC,CASSLGPANEQFF,.,TRBV11-3,.,TRBJ2-1
TGTGCCAGCAGCCCCCGACCTAATAGCAATCAGCCCCAGCATTTT,CASSPRPNSNQPQHF,.,TRBV7-8,.,TRBJ1-5
TGCGCCAGCAGCTTGGGGCCAGGGAATAATCAGCCCCAGCATTTT,CASSLGPGNNQPQHF,.,TRBV5-1,.,TRBJ1-5
TGCGCCAGCAGCCAAGATGGAGCGGGAGCGGACAATGAGCAGTTCTTC,CASSQDGAGADNEQFF,few,TRBV4-3,TRBD2,TRBJ2-1
TGTGCCAGCAGCCCCGAGAGGGGGAGTGCGGTCAATGAGCAGTTCTTC,CASSPERGSAVNEQFF,.,TRBV14,.,TRBJ2-1
TGCGCCAGCAAAGCCGGGACAGCTCAAGAGACCCAGTACTTC,CASKAGTAQETQYF,few,TRBV5-1,TRBD1,TRBJ2-5
TGCAGTGCTAGAGAATTAGGGACTAGCGGGAGAAACATTCAGTACTTC,CSARELGTSGRNIQYF,many,TRBV20-1,TRBD2,TRBJ2-4
TGCAGTGCTAGCGGTACAGGGAGCTCCTACAATGAGCAGTTCTTC,CSASGTGSSYNEQFF,few,TRBV20-1,.,TRBJ2-1
TGTGCCAGCAGCACTAACTATTTGCTCAAAGAGACCCAGTACTTC,CASSTNYLLKETQYF,few,TRBV27,.,TRBJ2-5
TGTGCCAGCAGTGAATTGAGGAATTTCCAAGAGACCCAGTACTTC,CASSELRNFQETQYF,few,TRBV25-1,.,TRBJ2-5
TGTGCCAGCAGCTTTATTAATGAGCAGTTCTTC,CASSFINEQFF,many,TRBV7-2,.,TRBJ2-1
TGTGCCAGCAGCGGAACCGGGACTAGCGGCTTCCCAATCCCCGAGCAGTACTTC,CASSGTGTSGFPIPEQYF,.,TRBV5-6,TRBD2,TRBJ2-7
TGTGCCAGCCCCAGCGAGCAGTACTTC,CASPSEQYF,few,TRBV6-6,.,TRBJ2-7
TGTGCCAGCAGCCAAGGAGGGATGAACACCATATATTTT,CASSQGGMNTIYF,many,TRBV3-1,.,TRBJ1-3
TGTGCCAGCAGCCAGACAGGGGAGGAACTGTTTTTT,CASSQTGEELFF,few,TRBV11-2,TRBD1,TRBJ1-4
TGTGCCATCAGTGAGTCGCCCAGCACGGGTTCCTACGAGCAGTACTTC,CAISESPSTGSYEQYF,few,TRBV10-3,.,TRBJ2-7
TGTGCCATCATGCCGGACATCTCCACAGATACGCAGTATTTT,CAIMPDISTDTQYF,.,TRBV10-3,.,TRBJ2-3
TGCGCCAGCAGCTACGACAACCAAGAGACCCAGTACTTC,CASSYDNQETQYF,.,TRBV5-1,.,TRBJ2-5